Sequencing of this T cell receptor beta chain was carried out in a study of immune cell composition in non-small cell lung cancer. Study-wide points: Tumour TCR-beta clonality was not significantly tied to smoking pack-years. Lung squamous cell carcinoma tumours had significantly higher top 10 clone scores and productive clonality than lung adenocarcinoma.

Using immunoSEQ multiplex PCR, the repertoire was profiled, and TCRdb retains in-frame clones only, with some absent. Here the sample spans almost 4,000 clones, about 80% being singletons. The CDR3 loop spans 13 amino acids. In germline, CDR1 is MGHDK, CDR2 SYGVNS. The ends were cut back, 2 bases at V and 3 bases at J, with 7 bases in the middle. This clone was seen only a few times. Its specificity is unknown. Sequences were obtained from lung tumor tissue. The chain links TRBV25-1 to TRBJ1-2; D gene unclear. This sequence was found in a human donor with non-small cell lung cancer. This chain's CDR3 is CASSEGVYYGYTF. The DNA of the CDR3 is TGTGCCAGCAGTGAAGGAGTTTACTATGGCTACACCTTC.